The 15 T cell receptor beta chains listed next were all sequenced from one sample in a study of blood T cell repertoires in COVID-19 (dated by TCRdb to 2018 to 2021). Libraries were prepared through the immunoSEQ multiplex PCR assay. As stored in TCRdb, this immuneACCESS dataset retains in-frame rearrangements with V and J assigned. A fraction of the clones does not appear; measured against another copy, unresolved V genes explain less than half of the discrepancy, and the remainder lacks a known reason. This sample has more than 300,000 clones in its table, and around 83% of those were observed once. Approximately 4.7% of the sample is held by the ten biggest clonotypes. Sequences were obtained from PBMCs or T cells enriched from blood (not recorded which). These receptors all come from a woman in her 50s who had recovered from COVID-19.

The chain carries TRBV7-2 and TRBJ1-5; D is ambiguous. The CDR3 totals 13 residues. V lost 2 bases and J 3 bases, leaving 5 bases between the germline ends. Looked up from germline, CDR1 is SGHTA and CDR2 is FQGNSA. The CDR3 DNA reads TGTGCCAGCAGCTTAACCTACAATCAGCCCCAGCATTTT. Its translation: CASSLTYNQPQHF.

V and J are TRBV5-1 and TRBJ1-2; 8 nucleotides agree with TRBD1. CDR1 and CDR2 (germline): SGHRS, YFSETQ. The CDR3 extends over 14 amino acids. The junction had 4 bases not matched to a gene; V was cut back by 0 bases and J by 6 bases. The CDR3 nucleotides are TGCGCCAGCAGCTTGGTGGCAGGGGGCCATGGCTACACCTTC. Translated, it gives CASSLVAGGHGYTF.

In this sample, this clone turned up once. The sample holds other DNA sequences that translate to the same CDR3. V and J are TRBV18 and TRBJ1-1; D is possibly TRBD1 (5 bases). The germline V and J ends were trimmed by 0 bases and 5 bases, with 7 bases remaining between them. Germline V lookup: CDR1 KGHSH, CDR2 LQKENI. This CDR3 has 13 amino acids. This CDR3 is CASSPPGGTEAFF. The CDR3 DNA reads as TGTGCCAGCTCACCACCGGGGGGGACTGAAGCTTTCTTT.

The rearrangement links TRBV11-1 to TRBJ2-3; TRBD2 might be the D (6 bases). CDR1 and CDR2 (germline): SGHAT, FQDESV (reference sequence). Trimming left V 6 bases short and J 6 bases short, with 13 bases between. This CDR3 region has 13 residues. CDR3 in amino acids: CASSRNRGDTQYF. CDR3 nucleotides: TGTGCCAGCAGTCGTAACCGGGGGGATACGCAGTATTTT.

The chain carries TRBV6-5 and TRBJ1-1, with TRBD1 as a possible D gene (6 bases). The CDR3 spans 14 residues. V shed 6 bases and J shed 4 bases, with 15 bases lying between them. CDR1 and CDR2 (germline): MNHEY, SVGAGI. In DNA, the CDR3 is TGTGCCAGCAGGGTGGACAGTGTGCGCACTGAAGCTTTCTTT. Its translation is CASRVDSVRTEAFF.

Comments on this clone: At one boundary the junction diverges from the germline segment, which might be a read error. V usage is TRBV7-7 and J usage is TRBJ2-7; D gene uncertain. In germline, CDR1 is SSHAT, CDR2 FNYEAQ (reference sequence). There are 13 residues in the CDR3. CDR3: CASSLSLTYEQYF. CDR3 nucleotide sequence: TGTGCTAGCAGCTTATCACTAACCTACGAGCAGTACTTC.

The CDR3 sequence is CAWNRGQGVGYTF. In DNA form, the CDR3 reads TGTGCCTGGAATCGAGGGCAGGGGGTAGGCTACACCTTC. This chain joins TRBV30 and TRBJ1-2, with TRBD1 identical over 7 bases. The CDR3 covers 13 residues. Germline assignment: CDR1 GTSNPN and CDR2 SVGIG (reference sequence). V was pared by 4 bases and J by 8 bases, with 10 bases of the junction left unmatched.

This clone was seen a few times. This chain links TRBV19 with TRBJ1-6, with no clear D. The germline CDR1 and CDR2 sequences are LNHDA and SQIVND (reference sequence). The length of the CDR3 is 11 residues. The germline V and J ends were trimmed by 5 bases and 7 bases, with 3 bases remaining between them. The CDR3 DNA reads as TGTGCCAGTAGTCGGAATTCACCCCTCCACTTT. It translates to CASSRNSPLHF.

V and J are TRBV3-1 (or the pseudogene TRBV3-2) and TRBJ2-1; TRBD2 aligns across 9 bases. The J segment lost 3 bases and the V segment lost 4 bases, leaving 7 bases of the junction unmatched. Germline V gene sequence: CDR1 LGHDT, CDR2 YNNKEL (reference sequence). This CDR3 comprises 16 residues. Here the CDR3 DNA reads TGTGCCAGCAGCCGCCCAGCGGGAGGCGTCTACAATGAGCAGTTCTTC. Translating gives CASSRPAGGVYNEQFF.

This rearrangement joins TRBV27 to TRBJ1-4; TRBD1 aligns across 8 bases. The CDR3 length is 13 residues. In germline, CDR1 is MNHEY, CDR2 SMNVEV (reference sequence). With 5 bases clipped from V and 10 bases from J, the junction kept 6 bases outside the gene matches. CDR3: CASSIGTGGKLFF. The CDR3 DNA follows: TGTGCCAGCAGTATAGGGACAGGTGGAAAACTGTTTTTT.

In this sample, this clone turned up once. V gene TRBV9 combines with J gene TRBJ2-1, with D unresolved. The CDR3 covers 13 residues. Per the germline V gene, CDR1 is SGDLS and CDR2 is YYNGEE. V was pared by 3 bases and J by 10 bases, with 14 bases between. The CDR3 bases are TGTGCCAGCAGCGCCCATTCAGTTCACGAGCAGTTCTTC. Translating gives CASSAHSVHEQFF.

The V gene is TRBV5-1, the J gene TRBJ1-2; 8 bases are shared with TRBD1. The ends lost 3 bases at V and 8 bases at J; junction bases unmatched: 15. The germline V gene encodes CDR1 SGHRS and CDR2 YFSETQ. This CDR3 is built from 16 residues. Here the CDR3 DNA reads TGCGCCAGCAGCTCGAGGACGGCCGACAGGGGCGACGGCTACACCTTC. It yields the protein CASSSRTADRGDGYTF.

A remark on this clone: The junction departs from the called germline gene at one end, perhaps through a read error. The chain employs TRBV20-1 and TRBJ2-3; 12 bases fit TRBD2. This CDR3 is 11 amino acids long. CDR1 and CDR2 (germline): DFQATT, SNEGSKA (reference sequence). CDR3 region: CSAPTLAGGRF. CDR3 nucleotides: TGCAGTGCGCCTACCCTAGCGGGGGGGAGATTT.

This clone was counted between two and nine times. The chain combines TRBV6-5 with TRBJ1-2, with TRBD1 identical over 9 bases. CDR3 length equals 13 residues. Trimming cost V 4 bases and J 6 bases; bases outside gene matches: 3. In germline, CDR1 is MNHEY, CDR2 SVGAGI. The CDR3 DNA follows: TGTGCCAGCAGTTTGGGACAGGGACATGGCTACACCTTC. Amino acid sequence: CASSLGQGHGYTF.

The genes are TRBV6-1 and TRBJ1-3, with 10 bases aligning to TRBD1. The CDR3 extends over 17 amino acids. V lost 2 bases, J lost 5 bases, and 9 bases stayed unmatched. Germline loops: CDR1 MNHNS, CDR2 SASEGT. The CDR3, as DNA: TGTGCCAGCAGTGAAACCGGGACAGGGGCCCAGAGAAACACCATATATTTT. It translates to CASSETGTGAQRNTIYF.